This TCR beta chain was observed in a study of PD-1 blockade in classical Hodgkin lymphoma. Germline V gene lookup returns CDR1 GTSNPN and CDR2 SVGIG (reference sequence). The CDR3 is made up of 13 amino acids. The germline V and J ends were trimmed by 0 bases and 4 bases, with 8 bases remaining between them. General observations from the study: The authors have not defined what causes the repertoire differences, possibly disease activity or prior therapy.

As regards this clone: As yet, its antigen is unknown.

Time point: cycle 4 day 1 (C4D1), after 6 weeks of nivolumab. Each of the patients experienced relapse following autologous stem cell transplantation, and their brentuximab vedotin exposure differed. Sequenced by immunoSEQ multiplex PCR; TCRdb stores in-frame clones only, minus some. Of about 20,000 clones listed, roughly 80% are singletons. The chain links TRBV30 to TRBJ2-3; a possible D gene is TRBD2 (5 bases). This sample comprised peripheral blood mononuclear cells (PBMCs), obtained before the fourth cycle of nivolumab. This TCR derives from a human donor with classical Hodgkin lymphoma. This CDR3 reads CAWSVGRADTQYF. CDR3 DNA: TGTGCCTGGAGTGTGGGGAGAGCAGATACGCAGTATTTT.